The T cell receptor (beta chain) under discussion was sequenced for a study of cytotoxic CD8 clonotypes in ibrutinib-treated CLL. In the study overall: The study included under twelve relapsed/refractory and around 16 treatment-naive patients; 17 to 18 had IGHV unmutated disease.

This clone was picked up one time. Its antigen is undetermined. Study-level points and caveats: Public clonotypes showed up rarely, and on treatment they shrank or held steady. A rise in clonality was seen at ibrutinib response, and a fall back toward baseline was seen at progression.

The CDR3 is 12 amino acids. Deletions cut 4 bases from V and 6 bases from J, with 7 bases between. Germline CDR1 reads LGHNA; CDR2 reads YSLEER. With sequencing, the targeted depth ranged from 1 in 200,000 to 1 in 1 million T cells. Generated by immunoSEQ multiplex PCR, the TCRdb table keeps only in-frame clones and is missing some. The sample consists of more than 300,000 clones, around four fifths of them appearing once. The sequence derives from a human donor with chronic lymphocytic leukemia. The sequences come from PBMCs, collected before ibrutinib treatment. The chain couples TRBV4-3 to TRBJ2-1; D remains ambiguous. CDR3 protein: CASSRVPNEQFF. The CDR3 DNA is TGCGCCAGCAGCCGGGTACCCAATGAGCAGTTCTTC.